These 9 T cell receptor beta chains share one sample of origin, sequenced in a study of neurological immune-mediated disorders. TCRdb analysed the 5' RACE reads with MiXCR anew, one entry per CDR3 protein. The sample holds around 79,000 distinct CDR3 sequences, approximately 14% seen once. The material sequenced was PBMCs. The receptors were gathered from a woman in her 50s in good health.

The CDR3 region has the DNA TGTGCCAGCAGCTCGAGGAGGATCACAGATACGCAGTATTTT. This translates into CASSSRRITDTQYF. The V and J genes are TRBV7-2 and TRBJ2-3, with D possibly TRBD2 on 5 matching bases. Germline V gives CDR1 SGHTA, CDR2 FQGNSA. The CDR3 consists of 14 residues. V lost 4 bases and J lost 2, with 10 bases in between.

This clonotype was picked up many times. The V call is TRBV7-2, the J call TRBJ1-2; 9 nucleotides line up with TRBD1. The CDR3 spans 16 residues. Germline V gives CDR1 SGHTA, CDR2 FQGNSA. Trimming cost V 5 bases and J 5 bases; bases outside gene matches: 12. CDR3 sequence reads: CASSQDWGQGGYGYTF. In nucleotides, the CDR3 is TGTGCCAGCAGCCAGGACTGGGGACAGGGAGGATATGGCTACACCTTC.

This clonotype was counted many times. The chain joins TRBV6-1 to TRBJ2-5; D possibly matches TRBD1 or TRBD2 (5 bases each). Germline V gene sequence: CDR1 MNHNS, CDR2 SASEGT. The CDR3 sequence is 14 residues long. Trimming stripped 4 bases from V and 5 bases from J, with 14 bases between. The CDR3 DNA reads TGTGCCAGCAGTGGGGGCCAACCGGGGGAGACCCAGTACTTC. The encoded protein is CASSGGQPGETQYF.

This clonotype has at least ten counts. The chain has TRBV28 and TRBJ2-1, with 9 positions matching TRBD1. The CDR3 loop spans 15 amino acids. From germline, CDR1 is MDHEN and CDR2 SYDVKM. Trimming at V came to 5 bases and at J to 6 bases, leaving 8 bases not matched to a gene. The CDR3 DNA is TGTGCCAGCAGTCGAGGGGACAGGGTGATCAATGAGCAGTTCTTC. Residues: CASSRGDRVINEQFF.

This clonotype has at least ten counts. This chain uses TRBV20-1 with TRBJ2-7; D is tentatively TRBD1 or TRBD2 (5 bases each). Germline V gene lookup returns CDR1 DFQATT and CDR2 SNEGSKA (reference sequence). Trimming removed 0 bases from V and 2 bases from J, with 20 bases in between. The CDR3 extends over 17 amino acids. CDR3: CSARDQSKGSGTYEQYF. The DNA for the CDR3 is TGCAGTGCTAGAGATCAGTCTAAGGGGTCGGGGACCTACGAGCAGTACTTC.

This clonotype appeared many times. The rearrangement joins TRBV3-1 to TRBJ1-1; TRBD1 matches at 9 bases. V lost 1 base to trimming and J lost 5 bases; unmatched junction nucleotides: 2. The CDR3 consists of 14 residues. The germline V gene encodes CDR1 LGHDT and CDR2 YNNKEL (reference sequence). The CDR3 DNA reads as TGTGCCAGCAGCCAAGGACAGGGGGGAACTGAAGCTTTCTTT. This encodes CASSQGQGGTEAFF. The full variable domain, its missing parts supplied by reference TRBV3-1 and TRBJ1-1, is DTAVSQTPKYLVTQMGNDKSIKCEQNLGHDTMYWYKQDSKKFLKIMFSYNNKELIINETVPNRFSPKSPDKAHLNLHINSLELGDSAVYFCASSQGQGGTEAFFGQGTRLTVV.

This clonotype has at least ten counts. The V call is TRBV20-1, the J call TRBJ2-2; no definite D call. The CDR3 is made up of 14 amino acids. Trimming removed 0 bases at V and 6 bases at J, with 11 bases between. Per the germline V gene, CDR1 is DFQATT and CDR2 is SNEGSKA (reference sequence). The DNA for the CDR3 is TGCAGTGCTAGAGATCGGCAAGGTGCCGGGGAGCTGTTTTTT. It encodes CSARDRQGAGELFF.

In its sample, this clonotype was seen many times. The gene calls are TRBV20-1 and TRBJ2-5, with D possibly being TRBD1 (6 bases). Trimming removed 6 bases from V and 2 bases from J, with 10 bases in between. CDR3 length equals 12 residues. Germline V gene lookup returns CDR1 DFQATT and CDR2 SNEGSKA (reference sequence). The DNA of the CDR3 is TGCAGTGCGTGGACAGCACAAGAGACCCAGTACTTC. Translation: CSAWTAQETQYF.

The table lists this clonotype with a count of one. The chain has TRBV7-2 and TRBJ2-3; weak D call: TRBD2 (5 bases). The germline gives CDR1 SGHTA, CDR2 FQGNSA. The CDR3 consists of 12 residues. Trimming shortened V by 5 bases and J by 10 bases, and 13 bases separated the two germline ends. The CDR3 coding sequence is TGTGCCAGCAGCACACGGGGTATTTCGCAGTATTTT. It codes for CASSTRGISQYF.